This T cell receptor beta chain was documented in a study of T cells in Graves' hyperthyroidism and ophthalmopathy. Study-level results: Median prediction lead before ophthalmopathy onset was roughly 6 months with the model.

This clonotype has just one count. Its specificity is unknown. Germline V gene lookup returns CDR1 SNHLY and CDR2 FYNNEI. CDR3 length equals 15 residues. The germline V and J ends were trimmed by 5 bases and 0 bases, with 8 bases remaining between them. Clinical symptoms, serum thyroxine and TRAb, thyroid ultrasound and orbital computed tomography together formed the diagnostic basis. The investigators amplified TCR beta CDR3 regions from RNA transcripts. Researchers ran a first-round RT-PCR on the TCR CDR3 using the HTBI primer set. TCRdb recomputed calls from the multiplex PCR reads with MiXCR, one row per CDR3 protein. The sample has about 640,000 distinct CDR3 sequences; around 20% are singletons.

The sequencing input was blood. This chain connects TRBV2 to TRBJ1-6, with unresolved D. The source is a man aged 25-45 years with Graves' ophthalmopathy. This CDR3 is CASSTRTSYNSPLHF. For the CDR3, the DNA is TGTGCCAGCAGTACAAGGACCTCCTATAATTCACCCCTCCACTTT.